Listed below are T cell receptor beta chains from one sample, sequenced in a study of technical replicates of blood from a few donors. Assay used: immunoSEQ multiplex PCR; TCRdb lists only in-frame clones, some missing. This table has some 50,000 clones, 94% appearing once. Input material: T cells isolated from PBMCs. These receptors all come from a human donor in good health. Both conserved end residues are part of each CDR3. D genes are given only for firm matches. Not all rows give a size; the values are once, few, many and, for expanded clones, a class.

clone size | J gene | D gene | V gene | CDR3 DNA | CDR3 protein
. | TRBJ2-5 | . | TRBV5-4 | TGTGCCAGCAGCCCTCTATCGGGAGACCAGTACTTC | CASSPLSGDQYF
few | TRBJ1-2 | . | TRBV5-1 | TGCGCCAGCAGCTTCACACAGAGCTATGGCTACACCTTC | CASSFTQSYGYTF
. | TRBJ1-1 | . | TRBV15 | TGTGCCACCAGCCAGAGAGGTCTGAACACTGAAGCTTTCTTT | CATSQRGLNTEAFF
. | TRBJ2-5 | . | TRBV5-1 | TGCGCCAGCAGCTTGAATCTCCCGGAGCTCGGAGAGACCCAGTACTTC | CASSLNLPELGETQYF
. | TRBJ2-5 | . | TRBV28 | TGTGCCAGCAGAACGGTGCTTTCCCAAGAGACCCAGTACTTC | CASRTVLSQETQYF
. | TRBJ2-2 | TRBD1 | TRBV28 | TGTGCCAGCAGACCCGACAGGGGCACCGGGGAGCTGTTTTTT | CASRPDRGTGELFF
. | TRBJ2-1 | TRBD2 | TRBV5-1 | TGCGCCAGCAGCTTGGAGGGAGGGAAGGGGGAGCAGTTCTTC | CASSLEGGKGEQFF
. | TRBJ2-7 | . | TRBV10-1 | TGCGCCAGCAGTGTGGCCACCAACTACGAGCAGTACTTC | CASSVATNYEQYF
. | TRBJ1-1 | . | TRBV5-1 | TGCGCCAGCAGCGCCCCAGGGGTAGGTGAAGCTTTCTTT | CASSAPGVGEAFF
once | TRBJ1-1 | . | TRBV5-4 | TGTGCCAGCAGGTATTCCGGGACAATCCCTGAAGCTTTCTTT | CASRYSGTIPEAFF
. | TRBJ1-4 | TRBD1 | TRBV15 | TGTGCCACCAGCAGTATTAGACAGGGGGAAGCAACTAATGAAAAACTGTTTTTT | CATSSIRQGEATNEKLFF
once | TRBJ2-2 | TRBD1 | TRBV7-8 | TGTGCCAGCAGCTTCCGGACAGGGGCCGGGGAGCTGTTTTTT | CASSFRTGAGELFF
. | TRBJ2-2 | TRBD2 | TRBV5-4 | TGTGCCAGCAACCCTAGGGAGGGGTCCGGGGAGCTGTTTTTT | CASNPREGSGELFF
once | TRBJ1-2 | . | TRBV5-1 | TGCGCCAGCAGCTTGACGGCGGGTCGTAACTATGGCTACACCTTC | CASSLTAGRNYGYTF
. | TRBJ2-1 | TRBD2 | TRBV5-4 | TGTGCCAGCAGCTTGGGGCTAGCGGGAGAGTACAATGAGCAGTTCTTC | CASSLGLAGEYNEQFF
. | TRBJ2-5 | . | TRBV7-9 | TGTGCCAGCAGCCCCCGGGCTCAGGGCGGTGCACGAGAGACCCAGTACTTC | CASSPRAQGGARETQYF
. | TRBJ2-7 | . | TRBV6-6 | TGTGCCAGCAGTTACTCGTGGCAATACGAGCAGTACTTC | CASSYSWQYEQYF
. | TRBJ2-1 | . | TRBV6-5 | TGTGCCAGCAGACTAGGGATTTTGGATGAGCAGTTCTTC | CASRLGILDEQFF
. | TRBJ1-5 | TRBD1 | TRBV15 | TGTGCCACCAGCAGAGGGGGGACAGGGCTTAGCAATCAGCCCCAGCATTTT | CATSRGGTGLSNQPQHF
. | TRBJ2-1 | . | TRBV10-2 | TGCGCCAGCAGGGGACTTTGGTCGCGCAATGAGCAGTTCTTC | CASRGLWSRNEQFF
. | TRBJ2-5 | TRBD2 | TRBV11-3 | TGTGCCAGCAGCTTAGGAGCCGGGACTAGCGATGGCAGGGGAGAGACCCAGTACTTC | CASSLGAGTSDGRGETQYF
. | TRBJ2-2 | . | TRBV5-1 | TGCGCCAGCAGCTTGTACGGGTCGAACACCGGGGAGCTGTTTTTT | CASSLYGSNTGELFF
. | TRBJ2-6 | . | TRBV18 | TGTGCCAGCTCACCGGGAACAGGGAATTCTGGGGCCAACGTCCTGACTTTC | CASSPGTGNSGANVLTF
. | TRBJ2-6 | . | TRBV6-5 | TGTGCCAGCAGTTACTACGGTGGGGCCAACGTCCTGACTTTC | CASSYYGGANVLTF
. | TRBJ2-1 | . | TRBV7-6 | TGTGCCAGCAGCTTAGCGGGGGCCACCTACAATGAGCAGTTCTTC | CASSLAGATYNEQFF
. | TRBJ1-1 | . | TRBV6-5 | TGTGCCAGCAGTGAGGAGGGTATTGACACTGAAGCTTTCTTT | CASSEEGIDTEAFF
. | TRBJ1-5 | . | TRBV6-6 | TGTGCCAGCAGATGGACAATAAATAGCAATCAGCCCCAGCATTTT | CASRWTINSNQPQHF
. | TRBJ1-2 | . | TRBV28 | TGTGCCAGCAGTTTACTCCCCGGACAGTACTATGGCTACACCTTC | CASSLLPGQYYGYTF
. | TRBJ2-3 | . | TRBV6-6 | TGTGCCAGCAGTTACTCCCCTCCAGATACGCAGTATTTT | CASSYSPPDTQYF
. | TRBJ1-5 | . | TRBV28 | TGTGCCAGCAGAAAGGGGCTTAATAGCAATCAGCCCCAGCATTTT | CASRKGLNSNQPQHF
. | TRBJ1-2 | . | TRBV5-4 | TGTGCCAGCGAATCAGGGGACCACTATGGCTACACCTTC | CASESGDHYGYTF
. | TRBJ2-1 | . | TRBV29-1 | TGCAGCGTTCCCGGCGGCAAGACTTCCTACAATGAGCAGTTCTTC | CSVPGGKTSYNEQFF